Below are 10 T cell receptor beta chains sequenced from a single sample in a study of blood T cell repertoires in COVID-19. The repertoire was sequenced with immunoSEQ multiplex PCR; TCRdb's copy has only in-frame clones and lacks some. This table has fewer than 250,000 clones, approximately 84% appearing once. Specimen: peripheral blood. The source is a woman aged 50 to 60 with active or convalescent COVID-19.

The rearrangement uses TRBV18 and TRBJ1-5, with TRBD1 matching over 8 bases. The germline gives CDR1 KGHSH, CDR2 LQKENI. V shed 8 bases and J 5 bases; nucleotides not matched to a gene: 5. The CDR3 spans 13 residues. CDR3 loop: CASADREYQPQHF. The CDR3 DNA is TGTGCCAGCGCGGACAGGGAATATCAGCCCCAGCATTTT.

The chain joins TRBV3-1 (or the pseudogene TRBV3-2) to TRBJ2-3; D unresolved. Trimming removed 4 bases from V and 5 bases from J, with 7 bases in between. CDR3 length: 12 residues. In germline, CDR1 is LGHDT, CDR2 YNNKEL (reference sequence). CDR3 sequence: CASSPSVDTQYF. The CDR3 DNA is TGTGCCAGCAGCCCCTCGGTAGATACGCAGTATTTT.

The V call is TRBV14, the J call TRBJ1-4; TRBD1 matches 9 bases. The CDR3 consists of 15 residues. The germline CDR1 and CDR2 sequences are SGHDN and FVKESK. V was clipped by 5 bases and J by 5 bases; unmatched bases: 6. Here the CDR3 reads CASSTRTGANEKLFF. For the CDR3, the DNA is TGTGCCAGCAGCACCCGGACAGGGGCAAATGAAAAACTGTTTTTT.

This clone appeared once. This chain joins TRBV19 and TRBJ1-5; 12 bases agree with TRBD1. Trimming at V came to 5 bases and at J to 6 bases, leaving 8 bases not matched to a gene. This CDR3 is built from 16 residues. Germline V CDR1 and CDR2: LNHDA, SQIVND (reference sequence). This chain's CDR3 is CASSPRGTGGLQPQHF. In DNA form, the CDR3 reads TGTGCCAGTAGTCCCCGAGGGACAGGGGGCCTTCAGCCCCAGCATTTT.

The chain carries TRBV27 and TRBJ2-1; 11 bases map to TRBD1. The CDR3 is 15 residues long. J gave up 8 bases and V 5 bases, and 8 bases lay outside the gene matches. Germline V gene lookup returns CDR1 MNHEY and CDR2 SMNVEV (reference sequence). The CDR3 loop reads CASSGQGALSDEQFF. The CDR3 DNA follows: TGTGCCAGCAGTGGACAGGGGGCATTGAGCGATGAGCAGTTCTTC.

The chain combines TRBV14 with TRBJ2-3; 9 bases fit TRBD1. Germline CDR1 reads SGHDN; CDR2 reads FVKESK. Trimming at V came to 4 bases and at J to 6 bases, leaving 2 bases not matched to a gene. The CDR3 is made up of 13 amino acids. The CDR3 region is CASSRDRVDTQYF. In DNA, the CDR3 is TGTGCCAGCAGCCGGGACAGGGTTGATACGCAGTATTTT.

The chain's CDR3 is CASTPGTSDYNEQFF. CDR3 nucleotide sequence: TGTGCCAGCACACCTGGGACTAGCGACTACAATGAGCAGTTCTTC. The rearrangement links TRBV6-6 to TRBJ2-1; 10 bases align to TRBD2. Trimming at V came to 7 bases and at J to 3 bases, leaving 6 bases not matched to a gene. This CDR3 is 15 amino acids long. CDR1 MNHNY and CDR2 SVGAGI come from the germline V gene (reference sequence).

This clone turned up a few times. CDR3 amino acids: CATRGTLRGNTIYF. CDR3 bases: TGTGCCACACGGGGTACCCTTCGGGGAAACACCATATATTTT. The V and J genes are TRBV6-5 and TRBJ1-3; D not certain. CDR1 is MNHEY, CDR2 SVGAGI, per germline. CDR3 size: 14 residues. Trimming removed 10 bases from V and 4 bases from J, with 17 bases in between.

The CDR3 DNA reads as TGTGCCAGCAGCCCTGGAGACGGAGGCTACGAGCAGTACTTC. This translates into CASSPGDGGYEQYF. The rearrangement joins TRBV3-1 (or the pseudogene TRBV3-2) to TRBJ2-7; a possible D gene is TRBD2 (5 bases). Germline CDR1 is LGHDT and CDR2 is YNNKEL (reference sequence). With 4 bases removed from V and 3 bases from J, the gap between germline ends came to 13 bases. The CDR3 is 14 amino acids.

This chain links TRBV30 with TRBJ2-7; 8 bases match TRBD2. The CDR3 totals 14 residues. Germline trimming cut 8 bases from V and 7 bases from J; bases unmatched to any gene: 16. Germline assignment: CDR1 GTSNPN and CDR2 SVGIG (reference sequence). In DNA form, the CDR3 reads TGTGCCCCTGGACAACGGGGGGGGGATGAGGAGCAGTACTTC. It translates to CAPGQRGGDEEQYF.